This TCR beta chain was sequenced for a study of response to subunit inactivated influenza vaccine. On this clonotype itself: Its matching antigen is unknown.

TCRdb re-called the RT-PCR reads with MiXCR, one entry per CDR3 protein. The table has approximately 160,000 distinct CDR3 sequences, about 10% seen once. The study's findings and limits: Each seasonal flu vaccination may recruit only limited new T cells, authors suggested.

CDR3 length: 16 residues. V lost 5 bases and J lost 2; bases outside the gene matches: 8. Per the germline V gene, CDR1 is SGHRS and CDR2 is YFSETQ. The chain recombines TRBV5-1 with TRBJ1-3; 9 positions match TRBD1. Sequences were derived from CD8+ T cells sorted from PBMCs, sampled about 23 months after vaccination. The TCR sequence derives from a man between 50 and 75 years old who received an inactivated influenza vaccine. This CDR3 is CASSPRDRAAGNTIYF. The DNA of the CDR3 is TGCGCCAGCAGTCCGAGGGACAGGGCAGCTGGAAACACCATATATTTT. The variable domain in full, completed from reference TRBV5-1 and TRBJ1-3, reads KAGVTQTPRYLIKTRGQQVTLSCSPISGHRSVSWYQQTPGQGLQFLFEYFSETQRNKGNFPGRFSGRQFSNSRSEMNVSTLELGDSALYLCASSPRDRAAGNTIYFGEGSWLTVV.